This T cell receptor (beta chain) was sequenced for a study of cytomegalovirus exposure and HLA in healthy donors. PCR primers comprised 60 Vbeta and 13 Jbeta primers. Profiled with immunoSEQ multiplex PCR; TCRdb holds only in-frame clones, not every one. This table lists over 65,000 clones. Overall study findings and caveats: Later examination showed HLA-associated TCR beta chains had greater clonal expansion than equally common others. Sequencing likely produced, as an artifact, a cluster of highly shared sequence variants.

This CDR3 has 13 amino acids. The ends were cut back, 5 bases at V and 0 bases at J, with 9 bases in the middle. The germline gives CDR1 SGHRS, CDR2 YFSETQ. Notes on this clone: Its antigen remains unidentified.

Sequenced input: PBMCs. The chain uses TRBV5-1 and TRBJ2-7; possibly TRBD2 for D (5 bases). This sequence originates from a woman aged 25 to 45 in good health and CMV-seronegative. CDR3 amino acids: CASRPRDSYEQYF. CDR3 bases: TGCGCCAGCAGGCCCCGGGACTCCTACGAGCAGTACTTC.